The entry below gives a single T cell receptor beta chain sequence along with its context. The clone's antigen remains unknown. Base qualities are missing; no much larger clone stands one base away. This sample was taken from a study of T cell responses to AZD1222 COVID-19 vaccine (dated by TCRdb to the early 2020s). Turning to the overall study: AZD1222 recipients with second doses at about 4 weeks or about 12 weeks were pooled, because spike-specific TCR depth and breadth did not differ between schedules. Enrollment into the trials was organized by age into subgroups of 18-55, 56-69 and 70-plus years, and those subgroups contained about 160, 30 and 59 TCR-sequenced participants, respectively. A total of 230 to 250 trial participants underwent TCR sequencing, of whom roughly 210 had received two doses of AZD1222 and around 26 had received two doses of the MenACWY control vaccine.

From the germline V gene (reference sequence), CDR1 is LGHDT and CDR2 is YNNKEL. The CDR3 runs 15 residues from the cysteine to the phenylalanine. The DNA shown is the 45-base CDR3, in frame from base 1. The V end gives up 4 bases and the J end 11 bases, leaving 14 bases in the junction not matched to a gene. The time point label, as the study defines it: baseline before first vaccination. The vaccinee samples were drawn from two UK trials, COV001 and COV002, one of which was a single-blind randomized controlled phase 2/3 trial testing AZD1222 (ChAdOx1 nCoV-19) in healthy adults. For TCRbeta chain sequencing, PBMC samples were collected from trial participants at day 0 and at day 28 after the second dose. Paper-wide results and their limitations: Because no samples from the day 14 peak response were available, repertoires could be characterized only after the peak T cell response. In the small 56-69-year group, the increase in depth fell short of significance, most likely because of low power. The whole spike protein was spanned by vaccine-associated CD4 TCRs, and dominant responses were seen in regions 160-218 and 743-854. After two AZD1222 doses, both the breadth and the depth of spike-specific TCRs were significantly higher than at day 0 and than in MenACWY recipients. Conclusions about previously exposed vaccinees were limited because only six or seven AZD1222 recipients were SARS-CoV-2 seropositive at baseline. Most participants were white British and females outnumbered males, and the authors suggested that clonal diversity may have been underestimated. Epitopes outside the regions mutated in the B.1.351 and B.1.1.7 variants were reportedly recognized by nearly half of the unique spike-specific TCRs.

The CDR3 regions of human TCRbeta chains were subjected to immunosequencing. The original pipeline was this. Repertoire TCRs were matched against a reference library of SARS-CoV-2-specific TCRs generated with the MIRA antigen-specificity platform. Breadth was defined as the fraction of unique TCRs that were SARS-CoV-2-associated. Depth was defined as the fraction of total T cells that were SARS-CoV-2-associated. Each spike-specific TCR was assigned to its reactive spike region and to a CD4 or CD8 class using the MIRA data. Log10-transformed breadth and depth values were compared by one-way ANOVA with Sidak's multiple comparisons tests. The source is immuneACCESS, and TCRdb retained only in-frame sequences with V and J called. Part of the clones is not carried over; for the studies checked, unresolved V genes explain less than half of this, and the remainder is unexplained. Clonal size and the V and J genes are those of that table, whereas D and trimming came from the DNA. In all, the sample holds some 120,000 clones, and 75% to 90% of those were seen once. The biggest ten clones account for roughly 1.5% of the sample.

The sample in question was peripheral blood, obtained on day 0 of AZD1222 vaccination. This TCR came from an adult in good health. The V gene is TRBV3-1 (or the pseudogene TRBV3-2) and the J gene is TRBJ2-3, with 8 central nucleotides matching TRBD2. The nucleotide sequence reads TGTGCCAGCAGCCCTGTAGAGACTAGCGTCGCGGGGCAGTATTTT. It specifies CASSPVETSVAGQYF.